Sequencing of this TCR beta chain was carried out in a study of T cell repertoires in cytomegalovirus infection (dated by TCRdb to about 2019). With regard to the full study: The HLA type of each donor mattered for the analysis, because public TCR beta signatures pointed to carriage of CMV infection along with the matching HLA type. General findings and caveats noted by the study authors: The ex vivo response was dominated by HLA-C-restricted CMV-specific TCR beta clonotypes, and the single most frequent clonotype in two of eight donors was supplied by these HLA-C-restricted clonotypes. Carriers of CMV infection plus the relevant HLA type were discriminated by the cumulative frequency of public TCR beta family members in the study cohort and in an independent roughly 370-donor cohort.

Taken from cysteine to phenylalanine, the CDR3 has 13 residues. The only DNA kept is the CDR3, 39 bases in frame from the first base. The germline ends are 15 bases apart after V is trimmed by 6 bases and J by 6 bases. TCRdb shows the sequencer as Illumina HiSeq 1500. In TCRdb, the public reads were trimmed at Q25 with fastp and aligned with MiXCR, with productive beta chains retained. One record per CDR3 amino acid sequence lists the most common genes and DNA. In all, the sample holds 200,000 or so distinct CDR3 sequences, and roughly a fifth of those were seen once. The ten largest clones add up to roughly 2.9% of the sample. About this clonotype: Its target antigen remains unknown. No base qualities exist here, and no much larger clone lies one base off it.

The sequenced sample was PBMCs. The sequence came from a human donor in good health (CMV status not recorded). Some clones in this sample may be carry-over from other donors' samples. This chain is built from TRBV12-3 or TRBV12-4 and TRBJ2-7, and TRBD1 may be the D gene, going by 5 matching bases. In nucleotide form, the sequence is TGTGCCAGCAGACCTACAACAGGCAGCGAGCAGTACTTC. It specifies CASRPTTGSEQYF.